The 18 T cell receptor beta chains below come from one sample, sequenced in a study of OX40 agonist ivuxolimab in advanced cancers. Using immunoSEQ multiplex PCR, the repertoire was profiled, and TCRdb retains in-frame clones only, with some absent. Among 78,000 or so clones, roughly 90% were seen once, and the ten largest hold over 7.5%. The sequences come from CD4+ or CD8+ T cells sorted from blood, collected in a trial of the OX40 agonist ivuxolimab. These receptors were obtained from an adult with an advanced solid tumor such as melanoma, head and neck, liver or kidney cancer.

The chain recombines TRBV4-1 with TRBJ2-3; 9 positions match TRBD2. Germline V CDR1 and CDR2: MGHRA, YSYEKL. V dropped 0 bases and J dropped 2; count of bases not matched to a gene: 21. The CDR3 sequence is 22 residues long. CDR3 nucleotides: TGCGCCAGCAGCCAAGATCAATTTAGGGGACTAGCTCGAGATCCGAACACAGATACGCAGTATTTT. This gives the protein CASSQDQFRGLARDPNTDTQYF.

The rearrangement joins TRBV11-2 to TRBJ2-7, with 7 bases matching TRBD1. The CDR3 is 15 amino acids. Germline V gene lookup returns CDR1 SGHAT and CDR2 FQNNGV. Trimming cost V 5 bases and J 3 bases; bases outside gene matches: 10. CDR3 residues: CASSHNTGAHYEQYF. CDR3 nucleotide sequence: TGTGCCAGCAGCCACAACACAGGGGCCCACTACGAGCAGTACTTC.

This clone was recorded once. The chain is built from TRBV11-3 and TRBJ2-5, with TRBD1 as a possible D gene (5 bases). The CDR3 sequence is 15 residues long. Germline values: CDR1 SGHNT, CDR2 YENEEA. V was trimmed by 5 bases and J by 3 bases, leaving 16 bases between them. The CDR3 DNA reads TGTGCCAGCAGCCTTTCACAGGAGCCAGAAGAGACCCAGTACTTC. Protein product: CASSLSQEPEETQYF.

The chain joins TRBV11-2 to TRBJ2-3; weak D call: TRBD2 (5 bases). Germline V gene data show CDR1 as SGHAT and CDR2 as FQNNGV. V was clipped by 8 bases and J by 3 bases, with 15 bases between them. CDR3 length: 14 residues. The CDR3 here is CASRDYTLTDTQYF. Here the CDR3 DNA reads TGTGCCAGCCGGGATTACACTTTGACAGATACGCAGTATTTT.

This chain connects TRBV7-9 to TRBJ2-7; D might be TRBD1 (5 bases). The germline V gene encodes CDR1 SEHNR and CDR2 FQNEAQ (reference sequence). The CDR3 runs to 13 residues. V lost 1 base and J 3 bases, leaving 7 bases between the germline ends. CDR3 in DNA: TGTGCCAGCAGCTTAGGACAGTTCTACGAGCAGTACTTC. Translation: CASSLGQFYEQYF.

The chain couples TRBV11-1 to TRBJ2-2; the D gene is possibly TRBD1 (6 bases). This CDR3 comprises 13 residues. Between the trimmed V and J ends, which lost 5 bases and 6 bases, there was a span of 10 bases. The V gene's germline CDR1 is SGHAT and CDR2 FQDESV (reference sequence). The CDR3 DNA reads TGTGCCAGCAGCCCGAGGGGGTCCGGGGAGCTGTTTTTT. This encodes CASSPRGSGELFF.

The chain combines TRBV4-3 with TRBJ2-4, with TRBD2 matching over 10 bases. With V trimmed by 1 base and J by 10 bases, 4 bases remained unmatched. The germline V gene encodes CDR1 LGHNA and CDR2 YSLEER. CDR3 length: 14 residues. This CDR3 reads CASSQVSSGGIQYF. The CDR3 region has the DNA TGCGCCAGCAGCCAAGTCTCTAGCGGGGGTATTCAGTACTTC.

The chain recombines TRBV10-1 with TRBJ2-3; TRBD2 matches at 9 bases. With V trimmed by 1 base and J by 8 bases, 7 bases remained unmatched. From germline, CDR1 is WNHNN and CDR2 SYGVQD (reference sequence). This CDR3 is 15 amino acids long. The CDR3 sequence: CASSEFAGGPGTQYF. CDR3 bases: TGCGCCAGCAGTGAGTTTGCGGGGGGGCCGGGTACGCAGTATTTT.

The chain joins TRBV7-9 to TRBJ2-5, with D unclear. Looked up from germline, CDR1 is SEHNR and CDR2 is FQNEAQ (reference sequence). The germline V and J ends were trimmed by 4 bases and 11 bases, with 11 bases remaining between them. This CDR3 has 11 residues. CDR3 bases: TGTGCCAGCAGCTCCCCGTCGGAGCAGTACTTC. Translating it yields CASSSPSEQYF. Combining the CDR3 with reference TRBV7-9 and TRBJ2-5 gives the whole variable domain DTGVSQNPRHKITKRGQNVTFRCDPISEHNRLYWYRQTLGQGPEFLTYFQNEAQLEKSRLLSDRFSAERPKGSFSTLEIQRTEQGDSAMYLCASSSPSEQYFGPGTRLLVL.

On this clone: Other DNA sequences of this sample code for an identical CDR3. The chain has TRBV27 and TRBJ2-2, with D uncertain. V lost 2 bases, J lost 5 bases, and 6 bases lay in between. CDR1 and CDR2 from the germline V gene are MNHEY and SMNVEV (reference sequence). The CDR3 consists of 13 residues. CDR3 nucleotide sequence: TGTGCCAGCAGTTTAGGTTCTACCGGGGAGCTGTTTTTT. Amino acid sequence: CASSLGSTGELFF.

This clone was counted a single time. The chain joins TRBV5-4 to TRBJ1-5; no clear D gene. Trimming left V 1 base short and J 2 bases short, with 4 bases between. The CDR3 is 13 residues long. CDR1 SGHNT and CDR2 YYREEE come from the germline V gene (reference sequence). Written as DNA, the CDR3 is TGTGCCAGCAGCTTGACAGGCAATCAGCCCCAGCATTTT. Translation: CASSLTGNQPQHF. Looking up the rest from reference TRBV5-4 and TRBJ1-5 gives the full variable domain: ETGVTQSPTHLIKTRGQQVTLRCSSQSGHNTVSWYQQALGQGPQFIFQYYREEENGRGNFPPRFSGLQFPNYSSELNVNALELDDSALYLCASSLTGNQPQHFGDGTRLSIL.

This clone was detected only once. J is TRBJ2-5 and V is TRBV30; a weak D match, TRBD2 (5 bases). The germline CDR1 and CDR2 sequences are GTSNPN and SVGIG (reference sequence). This CDR3 is built from 13 residues. Trimming took off 0 bases at V and 5 bases at J, with 10 bases between the two ends. CDR3 amino acids: CAWSVDWEETQYF. The CDR3 nucleotides are TGTGCCTGGAGTGTAGACTGGGAGGAGACCCAGTACTTC.

To note about this clone: Sequence at one end of the junction differs from germline and may be a read error. The CDR3 here is CASGFWDSTNEKLFF. For the CDR3, the DNA is TGTGCCAGCGGTTTCTGGGACAGTACTAATGAAAAACTGTTTTTT. The chain joins TRBV27 to TRBJ1-4; 7 nucleotides align to TRBD1. This CDR3 has 15 amino acids. The germline V gene encodes CDR1 MNHEY and CDR2 SMNVEV (reference sequence).

V is TRBV15 and J is TRBJ2-5; the D call may be TRBD1 or TRBD2 (5 bases each). Germline lookup yields CDR1 LNHNV and CDR2 YYDKDF (reference sequence). V was shortened by 1 base and J by 4 bases, with 10 bases between the two germline ends. The CDR3 runs 14 residues. The CDR3 here is CATSRGAGRETQYF. In DNA, the CDR3 is TGTGCCACCAGCAGAGGGGCAGGGAGAGAGACCCAGTACTTC.

The chain uses TRBV7-2 and TRBJ2-7; maybe TRBD2 (6 bases). From germline, CDR1 is SGHTA and CDR2 FQGNSA. This CDR3 comprises 14 residues. V lost 1 base to trimming and J lost 3 bases, with 10 bases between them. CDR3 sequence (DNA): TGTGCCAGCAGCTTAGGGGGGGAGAGCTACGAGCAGTACTTC. This translates into CASSLGGESYEQYF.

In nucleotides, the CDR3 is TGTGCCAGCAGCTTAGGGGGCAACTATGGCTACACCTTC. Translating it yields CASSLGGNYGYTF. The V and J genes are TRBV7-3 and TRBJ1-2, with D possibly TRBD1 on 6 matching bases. CDR1 is SGHTA and CDR2 is FQGTGA in the germline V gene. The V end was cut by 2 bases, the J end by 2 bases, with 6 bases between. The CDR3 covers 13 residues.

The rearrangement uses TRBV6-5 and TRBJ1-1; the D gene is possibly TRBD1 (5 bases). V gave up 4 bases and J gave up 3 bases, with 9 bases separating them. Germline lookup yields CDR1 MNHEY and CDR2 SVGAGI. This CDR3 comprises 13 residues. For the CDR3, the DNA is TGTGCCAGCAGTTCCTGGGACGACACTGAAGCTTTCTTT. Translated, it gives CASSSWDDTEAFF.

The chain is built from TRBV5-6 and TRBJ2-1, with D uncertain. V lost 1 base and J 5 bases, leaving 4 bases between the germline ends. CDR1 SGHDT and CDR2 YYEEEE come from the germline V gene. The length of the CDR3 is 12 residues. The CDR3 region is CASSLRNNEQFF. In DNA, the CDR3 is TGTGCCAGCAGCTTGAGAAACAATGAGCAGTTCTTC.